A single sample is the source of the 18 T cell receptor beta chains below, sequenced in a study of blood T cell repertoires in COVID-19. Data came from immunoSEQ multiplex PCR; TCRdb stores just in-frame clones and leaves some out. The sample yields 140,000 or so clones, 60% to 85% seen once. Material for sequencing was peripheral blood. The receptors here all came from a man aged 50-59 years with acute or convalescent COVID-19.

The chain recombines TRBV6-5 with TRBJ2-5; 9 nucleotides line up with TRBD2. The V gene end was trimmed by 6 bases and the J gene end by 4 bases; junction bases not matched to a gene: 6. The CDR3 is 14 amino acids. The germline V gene has CDR1 MNHEY and CDR2 SVGAGI. CDR3 loop: CASRPFSGGETQYF. In DNA, the CDR3 is TGTGCCAGCAGACCCTTTAGCGGGGGAGAGACCCAGTACTTC.

The chain links TRBV7-2 to TRBJ2-3; TRBD2 aligns across 7 bases. Per the germline V gene, CDR1 is SGHTA and CDR2 is FQGNSA. V lost 1 base, J lost 7 bases, and 5 bases stayed unmatched. This CDR3 region has 14 residues. For the CDR3, the DNA is TGTGCCAGCAGCTTAGAAGCGGGGCAAAATACGCAGTATTTT. Translated: CASSLEAGQNTQYF.

The chain recombines TRBV10-1 with TRBJ1-4, with TRBD1 identical over 9 bases. The ends lost 3 bases at V and 7 bases at J; junction bases unmatched: 6. This CDR3 region has 15 residues. CDR1 WNHNN and CDR2 SYGVQD come from the germline V gene (reference sequence). DNA of the CDR3: TGCGCCAGCAGTGATACCGGGACAGGGTCTGAAAAACTGTTTTTT. Encoded protein: CASSDTGTGSEKLFF.

This clone appeared once. The chain couples TRBV19 to TRBJ1-2; D remains unclear. V was shortened by 3 bases and J by 0 bases, with 14 bases between the two germline ends. In germline, CDR1 is LNHDA, CDR2 SQIVND (reference sequence). The CDR3 spans 16 residues. The CDR3, as DNA: TGTGCCAGTAGTATTGGGCCTGAGGGAGCTAACTATGGCTACACCTTC. This translates into CASSIGPEGANYGYTF.

This clone has just a few counts. The chain employs TRBV14 and TRBJ2-2, with D unclear. CDR3 length: 13 amino acids. The germline V gene encodes CDR1 SGHDN and CDR2 FVKESK. V lost 8 bases and J 6 bases, leaving 13 bases between the germline ends. For the CDR3, the DNA is TGTGCCAGCTCTGTTATGTTAGCCGGGGAGCTGTTTTTT. Translating it yields CASSVMLAGELFF.

The CDR3 region has the DNA TGTGCCAGCAACGGGGACAGGGGCCACGATCAGCCCCAGCATTTT. Amino acids: CASNGDRGHDQPQHF. The rearrangement joins TRBV2 to TRBJ1-5; TRBD1 aligns across 10 bases. From germline, CDR1 is SNHLY and CDR2 FYNNEI. With 7 bases clipped from V and 5 bases from J, the junction kept 8 bases outside the gene matches. The CDR3 consists of 15 residues.

The chain combines TRBV6-5 with TRBJ2-3; D is possibly TRBD2 (5 bases). The ends were cut back, 3 bases at V and 5 bases at J, with 15 bases in the middle. The CDR3 extends over 15 amino acids. Germline assignment: CDR1 MNHEY and CDR2 SVGAGI. CDR3 amino acids: CASSYNGVGIDTQYF. For the CDR3, the DNA is TGTGCCAGCAGTTATAACGGGGTGGGGATAGATACGCAGTATTTT.

The rearrangement uses TRBV5-1 and TRBJ2-3, with 7 bases lining up with TRBD2. This CDR3 has 15 amino acids. Trimming at V came to 0 bases and at J to 6 bases, leaving 7 bases not matched to a gene. Germline CDR1 SGHRS, CDR2 YFSETQ. The DNA of the CDR3 is TGCGCCAGCAGCTTGGCCCCAGCGGGGTCGGATACGCAGTATTTT. Protein: CASSLAPAGSDTQYF.

This chain joins TRBV5-4 and TRBJ1-2; possibly TRBD1 for D (5 bases). V dropped 2 bases and J dropped 7 bases, with 18 bases sitting between them. This CDR3 is 15 amino acids long. From germline, CDR1 is SGHNT and CDR2 YYREEE (reference sequence). The CDR3 DNA is TGTGCCAGCAGCTTAATGGGGCAGGCCGGTGGTGGCTACACCTTC. Its translation is CASSLMGQAGGGYTF.

V and J are TRBV4-2 and TRBJ1-2; D remains ambiguous. CDR3 size: 15 residues. Trimming cost V 0 bases and J 6 bases, with 14 bases left between them. Germline assignment: CDR1 LGHNA and CDR2 YNFKEQ. The chain's CDR3 is CASSQEVSLLDGYTF. In nucleotides, the CDR3 is TGTGCCAGCAGCCAAGAGGTCAGTTTGTTGGATGGCTACACCTTC.

This sequence joins TRBV6-5 and TRBJ2-7; TRBD1 matches at 7 bases. Per germline, CDR1 MNHEY and CDR2 SVGAGI. V lost 6 bases to trimming and J lost 6 bases; unmatched junction nucleotides: 5. The CDR3 length is 12 residues. CDR3 sequence reads: CASSYGTAEQYV. The DNA for the CDR3 is TGTGCCAGCAGCTACGGGACAGCCGAGCAGTACGTC.

The gene calls are TRBV10-2 and TRBJ1-3; D uncertain. V dropped 0 bases and J dropped 0 bases, with 9 bases sitting between them. CDR1 is WSHSY and CDR2 is SAAADI in the germline V gene. The CDR3 consists of 16 residues. CDR3 amino acids: CASSESSWYSGNTIYF. Written as DNA, the CDR3 is TGCGCCAGCAGTGAGTCGAGCTGGTACTCTGGAAACACCATATATTTT.

The rearrangement joins TRBV5-8 to TRBJ2-1, with 7 nucleotides matching TRBD1. V shed 5 bases and J 2 bases; nucleotides not matched to a gene: 4. The CDR3 covers 14 residues. Per germline, CDR1 SGHTS and CDR2 YDEGEE. CDR3 sequence: CASRRDRAYNEQFF. The CDR3 region has the DNA TGTGCCAGCAGACGGGACAGAGCCTACAATGAGCAGTTCTTC.

This sequence joins TRBV3-1 (or the pseudogene TRBV3-2) and TRBJ1-3; 7 positions agree with TRBD1. CDR3 length: 15 amino acids. V dropped 0 bases and J dropped 2; count of bases not matched to a gene: 1. The germline V gene has CDR1 LGHDT and CDR2 YNNKEL (reference sequence). The CDR3 reads CASSQETGAGNTIYF. The DNA for the CDR3 is TGTGCCAGCAGCCAAGAAACAGGGGCTGGAAACACCATATATTTT.

The rearrangement links TRBV18 to TRBJ1-1; 9 bases line up with TRBD1. After removal of 2 bases from V and 5 bases from J, the junction contained 3 bases not matched to a gene. CDR3 length: 14 residues. Germline CDR1 is KGHSH and CDR2 is LQKENI. The CDR3, as DNA: TGTGCCAGCTCACCAGGGGACAGGGCTACTGAAGCTTTCTTT. It yields the protein CASSPGDRATEAFF.

The V gene is TRBV18, the J gene TRBJ2-6, with 11 bases matching TRBD1. Germline V lookup: CDR1 KGHSH, CDR2 LQKENI. Losses at the gene ends were 7 bases for V and 0 bases for J; bases not matched to a gene: 5. The CDR3 runs 17 residues. The chain's CDR3 is CASCSGTGGSGANVLTF. The CDR3 DNA sequence: TGTGCCAGCTGCTCCGGGACAGGGGGCTCTGGGGCCAACGTCCTGACTTTC.

This chain joins TRBV5-1 and TRBJ2-3, with TRBD1 matching over 9 bases. Germline assignment: CDR1 SGHRS and CDR2 YFSETQ. The CDR3 totals 16 residues. J gave up 1 base and V 4 bases, and 7 bases lay outside the gene matches. In DNA form, the CDR3 reads TGCGCCAGCAGCCCCGGACAGGGGACGCGCACAGATACGCAGTATTTT. Its translation: CASSPGQGTRTDTQYF.

This clone is a singleton in its sample. V gene TRBV4-2 combines with J gene TRBJ1-2, with 7 bases fitting TRBD1. Trimming cost V 1 base and J 4 bases; bases outside gene matches: 3. Germline V gene lookup returns CDR1 LGHNA and CDR2 YNFKEQ. There are 14 residues in the CDR3. In DNA form, the CDR3 reads TGTGCCAGCAGCCAAGCTCCAGGGGGCTATGGCTACACCTTC. This sequence encodes CASSQAPGGYGYTF.